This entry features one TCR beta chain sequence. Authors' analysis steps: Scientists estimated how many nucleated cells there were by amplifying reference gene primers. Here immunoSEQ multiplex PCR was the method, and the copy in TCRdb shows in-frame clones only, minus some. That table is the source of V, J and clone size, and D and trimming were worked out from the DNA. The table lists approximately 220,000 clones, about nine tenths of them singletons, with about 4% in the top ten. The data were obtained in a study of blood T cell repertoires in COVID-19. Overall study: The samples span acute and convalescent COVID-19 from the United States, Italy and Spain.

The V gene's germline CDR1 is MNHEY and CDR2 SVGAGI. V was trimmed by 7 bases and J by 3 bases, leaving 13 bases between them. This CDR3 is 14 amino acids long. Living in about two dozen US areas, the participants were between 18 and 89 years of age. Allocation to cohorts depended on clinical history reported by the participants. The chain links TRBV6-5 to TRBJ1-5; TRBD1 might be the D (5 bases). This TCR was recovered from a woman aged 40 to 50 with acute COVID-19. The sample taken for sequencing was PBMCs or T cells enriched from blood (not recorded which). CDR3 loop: CASTRPGVNQPQHF. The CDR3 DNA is TGTGCCAGCACCCGCCCGGGGGTCAATCAGCCCCAGCATTTT.